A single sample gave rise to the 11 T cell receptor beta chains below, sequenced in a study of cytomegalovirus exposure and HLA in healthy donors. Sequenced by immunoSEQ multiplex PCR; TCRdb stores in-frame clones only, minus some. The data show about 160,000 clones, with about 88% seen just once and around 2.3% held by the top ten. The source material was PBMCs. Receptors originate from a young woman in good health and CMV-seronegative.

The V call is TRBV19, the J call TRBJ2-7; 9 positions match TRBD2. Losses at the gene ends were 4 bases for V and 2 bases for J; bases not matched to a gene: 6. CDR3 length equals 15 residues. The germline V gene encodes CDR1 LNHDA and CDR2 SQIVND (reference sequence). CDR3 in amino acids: CASSRGGTSTYEQYF. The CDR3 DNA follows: TGTGCCAGTAGTAGGGGCGGGACTAGCACCTACGAGCAGTACTTC.

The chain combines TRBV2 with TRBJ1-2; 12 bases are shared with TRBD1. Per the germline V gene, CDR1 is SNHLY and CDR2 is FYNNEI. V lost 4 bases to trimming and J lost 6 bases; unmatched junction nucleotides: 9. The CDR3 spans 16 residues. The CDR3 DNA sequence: TGTGCCAGCAGTGGGGATGGGACAGGGGGCTACAATGGCTACACCTTC. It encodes CASSGDGTGGYNGYTF.

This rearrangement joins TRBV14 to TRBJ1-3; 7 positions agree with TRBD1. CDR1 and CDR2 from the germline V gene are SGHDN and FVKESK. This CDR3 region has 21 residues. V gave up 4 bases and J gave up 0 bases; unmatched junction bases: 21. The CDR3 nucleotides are TGTGCCAGCAGCCCCACGGCGATCGACAGGGTCCTATTCTTCTCTGGAAACACCATATATTTT. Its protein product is CASSPTAIDRVLFFSGNTIYF.

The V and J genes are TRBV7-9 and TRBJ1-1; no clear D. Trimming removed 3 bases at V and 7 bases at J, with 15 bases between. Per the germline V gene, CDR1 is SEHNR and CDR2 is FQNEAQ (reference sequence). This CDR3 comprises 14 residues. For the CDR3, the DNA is TGTGCCAGCAGCTTCAATCTATGGGCCGGTGAAGCTTTCTTT. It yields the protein CASSFNLWAGEAFF.

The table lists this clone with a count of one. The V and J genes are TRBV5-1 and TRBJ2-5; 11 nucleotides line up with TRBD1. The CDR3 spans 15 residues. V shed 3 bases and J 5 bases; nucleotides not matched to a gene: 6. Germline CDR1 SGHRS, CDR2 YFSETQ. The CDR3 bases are TGCGCCAGCAGCTACGGACAGGGGGCCGGGGAGACCCAGTACTTC. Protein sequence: CASSYGQGAGETQYF.

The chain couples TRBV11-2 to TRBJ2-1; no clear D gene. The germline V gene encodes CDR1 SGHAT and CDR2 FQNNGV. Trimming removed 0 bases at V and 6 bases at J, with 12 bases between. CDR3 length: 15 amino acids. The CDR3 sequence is CASSLERLERNEQFF. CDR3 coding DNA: TGTGCCAGCAGCTTAGAAAGGCTAGAGCGCAATGAGCAGTTCTTC.

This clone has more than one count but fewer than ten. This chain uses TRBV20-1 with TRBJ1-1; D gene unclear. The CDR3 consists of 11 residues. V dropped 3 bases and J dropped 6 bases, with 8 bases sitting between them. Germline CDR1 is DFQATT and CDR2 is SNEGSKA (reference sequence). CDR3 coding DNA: TGCAGTGCTAGTACATACGCTGAAGCTTTCTTT. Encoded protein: CSASTYAEAFF.

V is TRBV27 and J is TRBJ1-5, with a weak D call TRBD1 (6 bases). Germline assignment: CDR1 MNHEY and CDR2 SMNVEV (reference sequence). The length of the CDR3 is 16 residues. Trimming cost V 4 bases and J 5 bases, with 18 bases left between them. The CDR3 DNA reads TGTGCCAGCAGTTCCCTCCCCCGGACAGCCGATCAGCCCCAGCATTTT. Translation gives CASSSLPRTADQPQHF.

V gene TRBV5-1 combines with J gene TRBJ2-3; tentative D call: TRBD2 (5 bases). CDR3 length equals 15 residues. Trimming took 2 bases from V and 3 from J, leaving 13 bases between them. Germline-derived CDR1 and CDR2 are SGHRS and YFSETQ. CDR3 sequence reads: CASSFSEGKTDTQYF. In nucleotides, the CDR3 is TGCGCCAGCAGCTTTTCTGAGGGAAAAACAGATACGCAGTATTTT.

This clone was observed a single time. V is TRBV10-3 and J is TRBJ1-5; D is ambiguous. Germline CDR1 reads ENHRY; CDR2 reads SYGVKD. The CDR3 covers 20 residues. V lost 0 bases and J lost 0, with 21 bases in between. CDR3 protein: CAISESDPLLERNSNQPQHF. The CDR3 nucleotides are TGTGCCATCAGTGAGTCGGACCCCCTGTTAGAGCGGAATAGCAATCAGCCCCAGCATTTT.

This CDR3 reads CASSPAMGRNTEAFF. CDR3 nucleotides: TGTGCCAGCAGCCCAGCAATGGGGCGGAACACTGAAGCTTTCTTT. The chain has TRBV5-6 and TRBJ1-1; tentative D call: TRBD1 (5 bases). The V gene's germline CDR1 is SGHDT and CDR2 YYEEEE. The V end lost 4 bases, the J end lost 1 base, and 14 bases lay between the germline ends. The CDR3 has 15 amino acids.